The rows below give T cell receptor beta chains drawn from one sample of a study of cytomegalovirus exposure and HLA in healthy donors. TCRdb's copy holds only in-frame clones and misses some; the assay was immunoSEQ multiplex PCR. The table lists under 200,000 clones, around 79% of them singletons. Sequenced material: PBMCs. The receptors here all came from a male donor in good health and CMV-seropositive. Each CDR3 is given with its conserved first and last residue. D genes are given only for firm matches. Part of the rows lack a size; the others show once, few, many or a class for expanded clones.

J gene | D gene | V gene | clone size | CDR3 protein | CDR3 DNA
TRBJ2-7 | TRBD1 | TRBV7-9 | once | CSSSWGDRTSYEQYF | TGTTCCAGCAGCTGGGGGGACAGGACCTCCTACGAGCAGTACTTC
TRBJ2-3 | TRBD2 | TRBV6-6 | NA | CASSRLTSGATDTQYF | TGTGCCAGCAGTCGACTAACTAGCGGGGCCACAGATACGCAGTATTTT
TRBJ1-2 | TRBD1 | TRBV18 | NA | CAGSPGQGRNYGYTF | TGTGCCGGCTCACCGGGACAGGGACGCAACTATGGCTACACCTTC
TRBJ1-1 | TRBD1 | TRBV19 | NA | CASASTGGTEAFF | TGTGCCAGCGCGTCGACAGGGGGCACTGAAGCTTTCTTT
TRBJ2-1 | TRBD2 | TRBV6-5 | NA | CASKVGTSGDLEQFF | TGTGCCAGCAAAGTGGGGACTAGCGGGGATCTTGAGCAGTTCTTC
TRBJ1-2 | NA | TRBV30 | NA | CAVSTENNYGYTF | TGTGCCGTATCGACAGAGAACAACTATGGCTACACCTTC
TRBJ1-2 | TRBD1 | TRBV6-6 | NA | CASTPGQGPGTF | TGTGCCAGCACCCCAGGACAGGGCCCGGGCACCTTC
TRBJ2-1 | TRBD2 | TRBV19 | NA | CASSWGGNEQFF | TGTGCCAGTAGTTGGGGAGGGAATGAGCAGTTCTTC
TRBJ1-2 | NA | TRBV6-1 | few | CASSGGRRNYGYTF | TGTGCCAGCAGTGGGGGCCGGCGTAACTATGGCTACACCTTC
TRBJ2-4 | TRBD2 | TRBV15 | NA | CATSRGTSLLRNIQYF | TGTGCCACCAGCAGAGGGACTAGCCTCCTGAGGAACATTCAGTACTTC
TRBJ2-7 | NA | TRBV4-1 | few | CASSQTGDEQYF | TGCGCCAGCAGCCAAACGGGGGACGAGCAGTACTTC
TRBJ1-6 | TRBD1 | TRBV19 | once | CASSKGATLHF | TGTGCCAGTAGTAAGGGGGCCACCCTCCACTTT
TRBJ1-3 | NA | TRBV5-1 | NA | CASSLTQGAGNTIYF | TGCGCCAGCAGCTTGACGCAGGGCGCAGGAAACACCATATATTTT
TRBJ1-1 | NA | TRBV11-2 | NA | CASSLDDRRKAFF | TGTGCCAGCAGCTTAGATGATAGGAGAAAAGCTTTCTTT
TRBJ2-3 | TRBD2 | TRBV5-1 | NA | CASSLGGGTRGADTQYF | TGCGCCAGCAGCTTAGGGGGGGGGACTAGAGGAGCAGATACGCAGTATTTT
TRBJ2-5 | TRBD2 | TRBV7-3 | NA | CASSPSGGRQETQYF | TGTGCCAGCAGCCCAAGCGGGGGCCGACAAGAGACCCAGTACTTC
TRBJ1-5 | TRBD1 | TRBV10-3 | few | CAIVGGRGPPENQPQHF | TGTGCCATCGTGGGAGGAAGGGGGCCCCCAGAGAATCAGCCCCAGCATTTT
TRBJ1-5 | NA | TRBV4-1 | NA | CASSQEYDYQPQHF | TGCGCCAGCAGCCAAGAGTACGACTATCAGCCCCAGCATTTT
TRBJ1-2 | NA | TRBV6-5 | NA | CASSYSGSSNGYTF | TGTGCCAGCAGTTACTCGGGGAGTAGTAATGGCTACACCTTC
TRBJ1-4 | TRBD1 | TRBV4-1 | NA | CASSQRRAGQGLFF | TGCGCCAGCAGCCAACGAAGGGCGGGACAGGGACTGTTTTTT
TRBJ2-7 | TRBD1 | TRBV2 | NA | CASSRRDRAPREQYF | TGTGCCAGCAGTCGCCGGGACAGGGCCCCTCGGGAGCAGTACTTC
TRBJ2-1 | TRBD2 | TRBV11-3 | NA | CASSLAPSGGNEQFF | TGTGCCAGCAGCTTAGCTCCTAGCGGGGGCAATGAGCAGTTCTTC
TRBJ2-5 | TRBD2 | TRBV6-1 | NA | CASSEQGGGETQYF | TGTGCCAGCAGTGAACAGGGCGGGGGGGAGACCCAGTACTTC
TRBJ2-7 | NA | TRBV7-6 | NA | CASSLDYEQYF | TGTGCCAGCAGCTTAGACTACGAGCAGTACTTC
TRBJ2-7 | NA | TRBV11-1 | NA | CASSSVLSYEQYF | TGTGCCAGCAGCTCGGTGCTCTCCTACGAGCAGTACTTC
TRBJ1-1 | NA | TRBV14 | NA | CASSKVAGAEAFF | TGTGCCAGCAGCAAGGTTGCGGGGGCTGAAGCTTTCTTT
TRBJ1-1 | TRBD1 | TRBV6-5 | NA | CASSPGQGEEAFF | TGTGCCAGCAGTCCCGGACAGGGCGAGGAAGCTTTCTTT
TRBJ1-2 | NA | TRBV7-2 | NA | CASSGSGGANYGYTF | TGTGCCAGCAGCGGGTCGGGGGGAGCTAACTATGGCTACACCTTC
TRBJ2-7 | TRBD1 | TRBV9 | NA | CASSSRDRGLDEQYF | TGTGCCAGCAGCTCCCGGGACAGGGGGCTCGATGAGCAGTACTTC
TRBJ2-7 | TRBD1 | TRBV7-9 | NA | CASSLAQGAGVYLREQYF | TGTGCCAGCAGCTTAGCACAGGGGGCTGGAGTTTACCTGCGCGAGCAGTACTTC
TRBJ2-7 | NA | TRBV6-5 | NA | CASSRPAGSGYEQYF | TGTGCCAGCAGCCGACCCGCGGGGAGTGGGTACGAGCAGTACTTC
TRBJ2-7 | TRBD2 | TRBV30 | NA | CAWKRDYYEQYF | TGTGCCTGGAAGAGGGACTACTACGAGCAGTACTTC
TRBJ2-3 | NA | TRBV7-6 | NA | CASSLGRGTDTQYF | TGTGCCAGCAGCTTAGGCAGGGGTACAGATACGCAGTATTTT
TRBJ2-5 | NA | TRBV2 | NA | CASRVRGVETQYF | TGTGCCAGCAGAGTCAGGGGGGTAGAGACCCAGTACTTC
TRBJ1-1 | TRBD1 | TRBV7-8 | NA | CASSSRTGKVTEAFF | TGTGCCAGCAGCTCCCGGACAGGAAAGGTGACTGAAGCTTTCTTT
TRBJ1-3 | NA | TRBV7-6 | NA | CASSRTGSGNTIYF | TGTGCCAGCAGCCGGACGGGGTCTGGAAACACCATATATTTT
TRBJ1-4 | TRBD1 | TRBV2 | NA | CASKSDRETEKLFF | TGTGCCAGCAAGTCGGACAGGGAAACTGAAAAACTGTTTTTT
TRBJ1-1 | NA | TRBV7-6 | NA | CASSPLGGNTEAFF | TGTGCCAGCAGCCCACTGGGGGGAAACACTGAAGCTTTCTTT